Detailed here is one T cell receptor (beta chain). Its antigen is currently not known. No much larger clone exists at a distance of one base, and base qualities are not known. Inclusive of the bounding cysteine and phenylalanine, the CDR3 is 14 residues long. The DNA shown is the 42-base CDR3, in frame from base 1. V gives up 1 base and J gives up 2 bases, and the segment between their germline ends measures 7 bases. As encoded in the germline V gene, CDR1 is SGHAT while CDR2 is FQNNGV. Libraries were constructed by the immunoSEQ multiplex PCR assay. TCRdb mirrors the immuneACCESS table, restricted to in-frame sequences. Some clones are absent from its copies; in checked studies, under half trace to an unresolved V gene, and the reason for the others is unknown. The sample table holds 71,000 or so clones, of which around 90% were seen once. The ten largest clones add up to roughly 1.2% of the sample.

The entry originates in a study of T cell changes during pregnancy in multiple sclerosis (dated by TCRdb to 2018 to 2020). Turning to the overall study: In women with multiple sclerosis, the researchers looked at how the T cell repertoire shifted as pregnancy progressed.

The chain is made from TRBV11-2 and TRBJ2-3, and possibly TRBD2, on 5 matching bases. The source was peripheral blood, collected in the third trimester of pregnancy. This sequence originates from a female donor with multiple sclerosis, enrolled in a pregnancy study. The CDR3 region reads CASSLAGTTDTQYF. The bases are TGTGCCAGCAGCTTAGCGGGAACCACAGATACGCAGTATTTT. Reference TRBV11-2 and TRBJ2-3 proteins supply the regions before and after the CDR3; the full variable domain is: EAGVAQSPRYKIIEKRQSVAFWCNPISGHATLYWYQQILGQGPKLLIQFQNNGVVDDSQLPKDRFSAERLKGVDSTLKIQPAKLEDSAVYLCASSLAGTTDTQYFGPGTRLTVL.